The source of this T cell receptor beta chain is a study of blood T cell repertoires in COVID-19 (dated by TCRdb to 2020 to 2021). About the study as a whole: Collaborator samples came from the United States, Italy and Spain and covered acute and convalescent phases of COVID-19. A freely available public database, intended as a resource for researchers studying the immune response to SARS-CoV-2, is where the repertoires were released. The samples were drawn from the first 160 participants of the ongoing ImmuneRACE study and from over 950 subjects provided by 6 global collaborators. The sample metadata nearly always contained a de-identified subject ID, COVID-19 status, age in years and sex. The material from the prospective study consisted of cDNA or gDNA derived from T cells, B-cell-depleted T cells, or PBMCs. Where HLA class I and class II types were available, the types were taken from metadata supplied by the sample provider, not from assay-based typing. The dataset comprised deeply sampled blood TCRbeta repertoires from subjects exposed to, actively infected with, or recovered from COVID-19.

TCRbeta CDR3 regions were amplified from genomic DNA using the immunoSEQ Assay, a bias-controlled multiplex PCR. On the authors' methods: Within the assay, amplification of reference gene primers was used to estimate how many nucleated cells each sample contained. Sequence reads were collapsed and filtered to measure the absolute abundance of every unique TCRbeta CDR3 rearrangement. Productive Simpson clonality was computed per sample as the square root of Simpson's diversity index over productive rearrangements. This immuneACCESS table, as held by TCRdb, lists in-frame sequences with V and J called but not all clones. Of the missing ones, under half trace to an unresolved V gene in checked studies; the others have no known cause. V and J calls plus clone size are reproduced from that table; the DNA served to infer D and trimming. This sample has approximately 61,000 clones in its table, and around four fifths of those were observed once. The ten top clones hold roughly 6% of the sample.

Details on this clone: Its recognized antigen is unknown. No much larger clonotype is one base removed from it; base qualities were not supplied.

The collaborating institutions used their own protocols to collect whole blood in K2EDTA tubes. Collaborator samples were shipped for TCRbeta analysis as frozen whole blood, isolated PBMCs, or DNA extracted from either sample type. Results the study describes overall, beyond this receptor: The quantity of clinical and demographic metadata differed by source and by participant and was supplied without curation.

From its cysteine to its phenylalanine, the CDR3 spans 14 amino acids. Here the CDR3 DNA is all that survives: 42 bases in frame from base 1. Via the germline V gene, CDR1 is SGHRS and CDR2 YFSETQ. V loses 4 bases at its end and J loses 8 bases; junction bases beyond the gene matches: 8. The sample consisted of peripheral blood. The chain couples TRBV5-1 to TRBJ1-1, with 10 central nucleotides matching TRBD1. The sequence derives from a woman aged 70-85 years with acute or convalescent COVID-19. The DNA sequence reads TGCGCCAGCAGCCGGACAGGGGGTATAGAGGAAGCTTTCTTT. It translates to CASSRTGGIEEAFF.